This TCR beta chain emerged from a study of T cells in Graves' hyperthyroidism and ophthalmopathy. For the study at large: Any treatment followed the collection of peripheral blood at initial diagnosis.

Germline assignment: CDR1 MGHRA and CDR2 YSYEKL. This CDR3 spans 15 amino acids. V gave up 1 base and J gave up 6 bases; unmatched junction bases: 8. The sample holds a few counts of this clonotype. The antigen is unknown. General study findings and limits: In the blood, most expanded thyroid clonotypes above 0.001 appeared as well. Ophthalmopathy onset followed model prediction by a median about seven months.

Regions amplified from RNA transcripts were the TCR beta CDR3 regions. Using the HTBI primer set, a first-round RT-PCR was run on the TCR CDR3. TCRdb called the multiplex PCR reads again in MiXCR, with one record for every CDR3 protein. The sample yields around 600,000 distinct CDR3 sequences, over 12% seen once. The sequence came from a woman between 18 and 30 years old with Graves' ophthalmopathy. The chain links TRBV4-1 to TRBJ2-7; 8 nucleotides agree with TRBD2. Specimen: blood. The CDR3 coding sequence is TGCGCCAGCAGCCAAGCGGGCGGGAGGTGGGGCGAGCAGTACTTC. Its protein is CASSQAGGRWGEQYF.